This TCR beta chain came from a study of early T cells in non-severe SARS-CoV-2 infection. On the study more broadly: Sequencing was performed on bulk RNA from unsorted whole blood, leaving chains unpaired. Whole-study results and caveats: Anti-spike CD8 specificities were favored by VDJdb matching, whose results missed private and CD4 specificities.

Unique molecular identifiers were added to individual cDNA molecules. TCRdb re-analysed the 5' RACE reads in MiXCR, keeping a single row per CDR3 protein. The sample holds 95,000 to 100,000 distinct CDR3 sequences, more than 9.5% seen once. The CDR3 spans 15 residues. Germline V CDR1 and CDR2: SGHTA, FQGTGA. Deletions cut 4 bases from V and 2 bases from J, with 13 bases between. Remarks on this clonotype: The antigen remains undetermined.

This clonotype was sampled from an adult who was a healthcare worker with PCR-confirmed SARS-CoV-2 infection or an uninfected control (not recorded which). This chain joins TRBV7-3 and TRBJ2-3; TRBD1 or TRBD2 may be the D gene (5 bases each). Sequencing was carried out using whole blood. CDR3 DNA: TGTGCCAGCAGCTCCTGGGACCCTCTCACAGATACGCAGTATTTT. This codes for CASSSWDPLTDTQYF.